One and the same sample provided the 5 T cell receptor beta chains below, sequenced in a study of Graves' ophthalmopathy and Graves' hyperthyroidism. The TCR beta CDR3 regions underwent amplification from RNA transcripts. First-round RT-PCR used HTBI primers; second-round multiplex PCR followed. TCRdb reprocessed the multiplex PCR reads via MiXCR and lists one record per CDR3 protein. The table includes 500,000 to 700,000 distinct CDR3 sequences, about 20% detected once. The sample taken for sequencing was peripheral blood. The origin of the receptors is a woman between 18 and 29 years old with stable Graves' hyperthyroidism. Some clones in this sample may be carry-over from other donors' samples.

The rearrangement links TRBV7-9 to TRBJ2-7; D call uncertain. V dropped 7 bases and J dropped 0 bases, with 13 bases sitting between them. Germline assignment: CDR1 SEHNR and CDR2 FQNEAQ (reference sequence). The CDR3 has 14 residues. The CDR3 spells CASTPPGSSYEQYF. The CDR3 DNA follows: TGTGCCAGCACCCCCCCCGGCAGCTCCTACGAGCAGTACTTC.

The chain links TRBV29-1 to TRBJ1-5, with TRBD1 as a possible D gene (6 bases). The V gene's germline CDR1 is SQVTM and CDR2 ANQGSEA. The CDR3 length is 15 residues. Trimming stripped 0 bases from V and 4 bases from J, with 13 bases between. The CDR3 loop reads CSVEEVATGNQPQHF. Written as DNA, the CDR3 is TGCAGCGTTGAAGAGGTTGCCACAGGGAATCAGCCCCAGCATTTT.

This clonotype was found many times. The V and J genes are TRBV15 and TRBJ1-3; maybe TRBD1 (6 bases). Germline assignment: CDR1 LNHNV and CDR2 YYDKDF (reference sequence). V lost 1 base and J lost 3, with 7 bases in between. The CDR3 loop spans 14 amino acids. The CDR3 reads CATSRAGDGNTIYF. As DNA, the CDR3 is TGTGCCACCAGCAGAGCAGGGGATGGAAACACCATATATTTT.

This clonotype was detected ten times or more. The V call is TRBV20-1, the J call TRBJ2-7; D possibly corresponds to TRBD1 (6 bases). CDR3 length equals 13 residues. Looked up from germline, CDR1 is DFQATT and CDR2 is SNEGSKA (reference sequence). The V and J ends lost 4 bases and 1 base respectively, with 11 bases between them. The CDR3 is CSAMSGASYEQYF. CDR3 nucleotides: TGCAGTGCTATGTCAGGGGCTTCCTACGAGCAGTACTTC.

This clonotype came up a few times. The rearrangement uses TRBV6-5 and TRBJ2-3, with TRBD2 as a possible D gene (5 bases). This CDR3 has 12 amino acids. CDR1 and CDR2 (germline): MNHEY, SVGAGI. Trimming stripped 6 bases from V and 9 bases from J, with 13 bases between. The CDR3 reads CASSSGRGTQYF. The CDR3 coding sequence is TGTGCCAGCAGCTCCGGACGGGGAACGCAGTATTTT.